Reported below is one T cell receptor beta chain. This CDR3 spans 13 amino acids. Germline CDR1 SGHRS, CDR2 YFSETQ. Trimming pared 4 bases from V and 5 bases from J, leaving 12 bases between. The data were obtained in a study of blood T cell repertoires in COVID-19. About the study: Sites in the United States, Italy and Spain provided acute and convalescent COVID-19 samples. T cells, B-cell-depleted T cells, or PBMCs provided the cDNA or gDNA that served as material.

Residents of 24 US areas, aged roughly 18 to 89 years, made up the participants. In the authors' workflow: Scientists estimated how many nucleated cells there were by amplifying reference gene primers. Only in-frame clones appear in the TCRdb table, and some are missing; sequencing was by immunoSEQ multiplex PCR. The V and J calls and clone size were taken over from that table, and D and trimming were inferred from the DNA. The data show under 200,000 clones, around four fifths seen once. The rearrangement uses TRBV5-1 and TRBJ1-1, with D tentatively TRBD1 (6 bases). The sequenced material came from PBMCs or T cells enriched from blood (not recorded which). The sequence was collected from a woman between 50 and 59 years old who had recovered from COVID-19. The CDR3 reads CASSQQGQTEAFF. In DNA form, the CDR3 reads TGCGCCAGCAGCCAACAGGGTCAAACTGAAGCTTTCTTT.